This T cell receptor beta chain is drawn from a study of human T cells and chemical hapten exposure. A single record per CDR3 protein comes from TCRdb applying MiXCR to the RACE reads. The repertoire consists of about 120,000 distinct CDR3 sequences, with roughly 12% occurring once and the leading ten covering 2.5% to 3%. The V end lost 7 bases, the J end lost 8 bases, and 20 bases lay between the germline ends. The CDR3 has 13 residues. CDR1 and CDR2 from the germline V gene are SQVTM and ANQGSEA. Indicated time point: pre-sensitization, week 0. Treatment: therapeutic diphenylcyclopropenone sensitization with weekly scalp DPC. Each patch-test visit's blood sample preceded patch application.

The sequence was collected from a woman aged 18-35 years with alopecia areata. Some clones in this sample may be carry-over from other donors' samples. V and J are TRBV29-1 and TRBJ1-2; possible D gene TRBD1, 5 bases. The material sequenced was whole blood, taken in connection with sensitization to the hapten diphenylcyclopropenone (DPC). The DNA of the CDR3 is TGCAGCGCCCCGTTTCGGGGGGTGCAAGGCTACACCTTC. Its translation is CSAPFRGVQGYTF.